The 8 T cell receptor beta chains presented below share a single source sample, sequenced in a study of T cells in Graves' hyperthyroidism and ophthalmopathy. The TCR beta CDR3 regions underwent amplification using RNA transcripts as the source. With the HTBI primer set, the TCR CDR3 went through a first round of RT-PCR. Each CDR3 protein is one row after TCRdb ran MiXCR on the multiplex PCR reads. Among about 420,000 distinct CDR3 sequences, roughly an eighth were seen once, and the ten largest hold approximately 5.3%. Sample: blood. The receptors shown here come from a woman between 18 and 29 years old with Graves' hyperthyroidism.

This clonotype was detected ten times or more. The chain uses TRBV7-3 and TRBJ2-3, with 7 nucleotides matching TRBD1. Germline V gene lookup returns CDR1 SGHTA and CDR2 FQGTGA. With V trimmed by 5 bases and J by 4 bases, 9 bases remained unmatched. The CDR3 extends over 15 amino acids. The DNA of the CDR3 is TGTGCCAGCAGCCGCGACAGGGCGGGTGCAGATACGCAGTATTTT. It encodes CASSRDRAGADTQYF.

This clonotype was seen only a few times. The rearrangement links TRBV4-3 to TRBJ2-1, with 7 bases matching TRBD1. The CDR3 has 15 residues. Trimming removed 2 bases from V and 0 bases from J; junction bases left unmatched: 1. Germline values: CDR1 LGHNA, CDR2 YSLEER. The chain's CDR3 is CASSQRDSSYNEQFF. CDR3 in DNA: TGCGCCAGCAGCCAACGGGACAGCTCCTACAATGAGCAGTTCTTC.

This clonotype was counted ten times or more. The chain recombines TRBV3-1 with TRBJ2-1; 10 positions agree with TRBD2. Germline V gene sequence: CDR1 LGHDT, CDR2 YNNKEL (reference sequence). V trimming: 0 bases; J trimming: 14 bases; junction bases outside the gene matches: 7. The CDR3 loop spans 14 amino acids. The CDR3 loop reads CASSQEGLAPKEFF. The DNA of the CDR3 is TGTGCCAGCAGCCAAGAGGGACTAGCGCCAAAGGAGTTCTTC.

Written as DNA, the CDR3 is TGTGCCAGCAGCTTAAACGAGATAATGGGGTCTCACTCTGGGGCCAACGTCCTGACTTTC. Its protein product is CASSLNEIMGSHSGANVLTF. The chain employs TRBV7-8 and TRBJ2-6, with no clear D. Germline V gene lookup returns CDR1 SGHVS and CDR2 FQNEAQ. Trimming removed 2 bases at V and 0 bases at J, with 20 bases between. This CDR3 is 20 amino acids long.

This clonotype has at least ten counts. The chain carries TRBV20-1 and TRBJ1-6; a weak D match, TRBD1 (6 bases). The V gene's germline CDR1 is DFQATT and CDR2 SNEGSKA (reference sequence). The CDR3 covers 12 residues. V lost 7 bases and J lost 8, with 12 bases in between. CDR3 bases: TGCAGTGTGCGGGCAGGGGATTCACCCCTCCACTTT. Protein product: CSVRAGDSPLHF.

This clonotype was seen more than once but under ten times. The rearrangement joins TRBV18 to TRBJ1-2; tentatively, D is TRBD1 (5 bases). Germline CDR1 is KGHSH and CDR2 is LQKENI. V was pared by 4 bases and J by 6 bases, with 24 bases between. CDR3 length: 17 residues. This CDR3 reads CASSQESGTPRSDGYTF. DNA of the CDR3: TGTGCCAGCTCACAGGAATCCGGGACCCCCCGAAGCGATGGCTACACCTTC.

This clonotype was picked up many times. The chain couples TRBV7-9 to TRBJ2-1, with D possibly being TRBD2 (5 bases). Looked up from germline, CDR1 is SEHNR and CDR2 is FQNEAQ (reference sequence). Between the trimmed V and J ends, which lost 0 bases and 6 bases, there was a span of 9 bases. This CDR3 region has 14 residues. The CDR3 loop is CASSLAGAANEQFF. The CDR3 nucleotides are TGTGCCAGCAGCTTAGCGGGAGCCGCCAATGAGCAGTTCTTC.

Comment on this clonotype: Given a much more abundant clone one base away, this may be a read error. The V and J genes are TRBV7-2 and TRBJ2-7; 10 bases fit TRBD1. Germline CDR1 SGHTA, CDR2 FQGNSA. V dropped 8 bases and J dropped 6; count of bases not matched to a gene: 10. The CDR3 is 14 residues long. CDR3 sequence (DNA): TGTGCCAGCGGTCCCGGGACAGGGGCGTTCGAGCAGTACTTC. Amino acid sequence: CASGPGTGAFEQYF.